This TCR beta chain was obtained from a study of cytomegalovirus exposure and HLA in healthy donors. Study observations and caveats: The authors enumerated 150 to 200 TCR beta chains as linked to cytomegalovirus.

A remark on this clone: What it binds is not known.

The PCR was carried out with 60 Vbeta primers and 13 Jbeta primers. Profiling relied on immunoSEQ multiplex PCR, and the TCRdb table lists in-frame clones only, not all of them. This repertoire shows 100,000 to 150,000 clones, about 74% found once; its top ten account for approximately 7.8%. The CDR3 loop spans 16 amino acids. Germline assignment: CDR1 MGHRA and CDR2 YSYEKL. J was trimmed by 9 bases and V by 5 bases; bases with no gene match: 16. Sequencing was carried out using PBMCs. J is TRBJ2-5 and V is TRBV4-1, with 9 positions matching TRBD2. The clonotype originates from a male donor in good health and CMV-seronegative. CDR3 nucleotide sequence: TGCGCCAGCAGCTACGGGCTAAGCGGGGGGATTTGGCCCCAGTACTTC. Translation gives CASSYGLSGGIWPQYF.